What follows describes a single T cell receptor (beta chain). The antigen is undetermined. This CDR3 comprises 15 residues. V lost 3 bases and J lost 2, with 11 bases in between. The V gene's germline CDR1 is LNHDA and CDR2 SQIVND (reference sequence). These data originate in a study of cytomegalovirus exposure and HLA in healthy donors. Primers for the PCR totalled 60 Vbeta and 13 Jbeta. Sequencing used immunoSEQ multiplex PCR; TCRdb keeps in-frame clones, though not all of them. This table lists some 110,000 clones. General study results and limits: Rates of TCR association differed by HLA locus in a later analysis, with DRB1 highest and HLA-C lowest.

The sample consisted of PBMCs. This TCR derives from a man aged 25-45 years in good health and CMV-seronegative. The V and J genes are TRBV19 and TRBJ1-5; D unresolved. The CDR3, as DNA: TGTGCCAGTAGTATGGTAGCGTTAGGCAATCAGCCCCAGCATTTT. Translated: CASSMVALGNQPQHF.